This T cell receptor (beta chain) originates from a study of blood T cell repertoires in COVID-19 (dated by TCRdb to the early 2020s). As for the study more broadly: Samples from collaborators originated in the United States, Italy and Spain and spanned both the acute and convalescent phases of COVID-19. HLA class I and class II types, where available, came from metadata supplied by the sample provider rather than from assay-based typing. Subjects who had been exposed to COVID-19, were actively infected with it, or had recovered from it provided the deeply sampled blood TCRbeta repertoires that made up the dataset. The samples were drawn from two sources: the first 160 participants of the ongoing ImmuneRACE study, and 1,254 subjects contributed by 6 global collaborators. The repertoires were released in a freely available public database meant as a resource for research on the immune response to SARS-CoV-2. The prospective study material was composed of cDNA or gDNA derived from T cells, B-cell-depleted T cells, or PBMCs. The sample metadata nearly always contained a de-identified subject ID, COVID-19 status, age in years and sex.

A word on this clone: Its antigen is still unknown. Per-base quality was not reported, and no clone a single base away is much larger than it.

In the prospective study, participants were about 18 to 100 years old, resided in about two dozen geographic areas of the United States, and were enrolled through a virtual design. In the prospective study, participants were assigned to cohorts based on the clinical history participants reported in a screening survey and a study questionnaire. Exposed participants were defined as having been in contact with someone with a PCR-confirmed or clinician-diagnosed COVID-19 case within 2 weeks of study entry. Each participant in the prospective study had whole blood, serum and a nasopharyngeal or oropharyngeal swab collected by mobile phlebotomists. Over a roughly two-month period, participants in the prospective study had the option of providing additional blood draws and questionnaires. Before DNA extraction, prospective study blood samples were shipped either frozen or at room temperature. Overall results and qualifications from the work: The amount of clinical and demographic metadata varied by source and participant and was provided uncurated.

TCRbeta CDR3 regions were amplified from genomic DNA using the immunoSEQ Assay, a bias-controlled multiplex PCR. The original methods were these. The number of nucleated cells in each sample was estimated by amplification of reference gene primers within the assay. To quantify the absolute abundance of each unique TCRbeta CDR3 rearrangement, sequence reads were collapsed and filtered. For each sample, productive Simpson clonality was calculated by taking the square root of Simpson's diversity index across productive rearrangements. The table comes from immuneACCESS by way of TCRdb, which keeps in-frame sequences with V and J called. Part of the clones is missing from these tables; in studies checked, under half for an unresolved V gene and the rest for unknown reasons. V, J and clone size reflect that table, while D and trimming were determined from the DNA. This sample is represented by 250,000 to 300,000 clones; approximately 80% of them were singletons. Clones ranked in the top ten supply less than 5.5% of the sample.

The germline V gene supplies CDR1 SGHNT and CDR2 YENEEA. Measured from the cysteine to the phenylalanine, the CDR3 is 16 residues long. Just CDR3 DNA is preserved here, 48 bases in frame from base 1. Ends trimmed: V by 3 bases, J by 2 bases; bases unmatched to a gene: 8. Sequenced material: PBMCs or T cells enriched from blood (not recorded which). This TCR was sampled from a man in his forties or fifties who had been exposed to COVID-19. The chain couples TRBV11-3 to TRBJ2-3; the central 7 bases match TRBD1. The CDR3 corresponds to CASSFSTGTDTDTQYF. The sequenced DNA: TGTGCCAGCAGCTTCTCAACCGGGACAGACACAGATACGCAGTATTTT. Where the CDR3 stops, the reference TRBV11-3 and TRBJ2-3 genes take over; the full variable domain is EAGVVQSPRYKIIEKKQPVAFWCNPISGHNTLYWYLQNLGQGPELLIRYENEEAVDDSQLPKDRFSAERLKGVDSTLKIQPAELGDSAVYLCASSFSTGTDTDTQYFGPGTRLTVL.